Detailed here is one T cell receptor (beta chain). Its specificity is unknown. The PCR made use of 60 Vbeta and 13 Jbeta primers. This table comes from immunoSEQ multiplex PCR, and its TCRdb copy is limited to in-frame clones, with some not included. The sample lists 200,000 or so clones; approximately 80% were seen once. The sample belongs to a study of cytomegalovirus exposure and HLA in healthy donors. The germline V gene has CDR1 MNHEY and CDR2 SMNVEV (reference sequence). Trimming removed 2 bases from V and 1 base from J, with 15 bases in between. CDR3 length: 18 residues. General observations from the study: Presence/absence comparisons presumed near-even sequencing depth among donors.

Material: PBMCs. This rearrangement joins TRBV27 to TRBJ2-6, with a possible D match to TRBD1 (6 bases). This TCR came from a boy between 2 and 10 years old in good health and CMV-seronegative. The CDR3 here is CASSLGTPHLSGANVLTF. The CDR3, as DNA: TGTGCCAGCAGTTTAGGGACACCTCACCTTTCTGGGGCCAACGTCCTGACTTTC.